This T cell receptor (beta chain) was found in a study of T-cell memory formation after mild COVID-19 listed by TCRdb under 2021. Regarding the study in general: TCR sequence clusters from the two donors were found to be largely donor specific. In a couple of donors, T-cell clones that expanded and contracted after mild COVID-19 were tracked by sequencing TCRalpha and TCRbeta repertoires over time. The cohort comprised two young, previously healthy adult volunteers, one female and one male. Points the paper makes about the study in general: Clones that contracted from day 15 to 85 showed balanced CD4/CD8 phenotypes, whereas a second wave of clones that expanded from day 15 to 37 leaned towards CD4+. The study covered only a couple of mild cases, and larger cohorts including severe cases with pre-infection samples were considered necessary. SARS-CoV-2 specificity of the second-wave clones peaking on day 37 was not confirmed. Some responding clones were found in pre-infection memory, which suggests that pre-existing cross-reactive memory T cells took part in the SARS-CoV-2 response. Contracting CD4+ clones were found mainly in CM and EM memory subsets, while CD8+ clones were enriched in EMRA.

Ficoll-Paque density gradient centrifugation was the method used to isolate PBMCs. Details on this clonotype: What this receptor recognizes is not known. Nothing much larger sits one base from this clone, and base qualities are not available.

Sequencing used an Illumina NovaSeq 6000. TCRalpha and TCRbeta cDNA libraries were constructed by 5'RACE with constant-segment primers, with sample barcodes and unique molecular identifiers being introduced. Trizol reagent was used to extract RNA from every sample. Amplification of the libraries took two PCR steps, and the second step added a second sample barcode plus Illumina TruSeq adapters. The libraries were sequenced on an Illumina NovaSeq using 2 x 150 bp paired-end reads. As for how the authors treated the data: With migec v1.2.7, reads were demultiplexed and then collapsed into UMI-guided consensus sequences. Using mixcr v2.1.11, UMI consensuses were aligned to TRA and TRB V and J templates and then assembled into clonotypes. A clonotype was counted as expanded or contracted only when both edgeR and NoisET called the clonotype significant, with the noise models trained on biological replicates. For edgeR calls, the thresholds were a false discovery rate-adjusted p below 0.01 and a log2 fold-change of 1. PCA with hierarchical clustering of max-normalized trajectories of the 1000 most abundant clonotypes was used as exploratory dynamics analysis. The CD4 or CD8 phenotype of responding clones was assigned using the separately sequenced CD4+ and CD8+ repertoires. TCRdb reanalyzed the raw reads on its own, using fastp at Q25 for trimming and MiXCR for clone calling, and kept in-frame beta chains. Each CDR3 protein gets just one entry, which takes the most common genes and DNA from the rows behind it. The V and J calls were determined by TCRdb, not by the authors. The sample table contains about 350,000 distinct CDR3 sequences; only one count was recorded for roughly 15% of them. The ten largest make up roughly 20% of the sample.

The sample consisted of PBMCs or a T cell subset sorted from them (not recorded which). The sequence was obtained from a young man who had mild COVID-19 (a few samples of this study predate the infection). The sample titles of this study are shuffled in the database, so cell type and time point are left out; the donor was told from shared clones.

The base sequence is TGTGCCAGCAACTTTCGCGCGGATTCACCCCTCCACTTT. Its coded protein is CASNFRADSPLHF. Here the chain combines TRBV6-5 and TRBJ1-6, with no confidently assigned D gene. As encoded in the germline V gene, CDR1 is MNHEY while CDR2 is SVGAGI. V drops 7 bases and J drops 8 bases, leaving 12 bases in between. The CDR3 goes from the cysteine to the phenylalanine over 13 residues. Only CDR3 DNA remains: 39 bases, in frame from the first base.